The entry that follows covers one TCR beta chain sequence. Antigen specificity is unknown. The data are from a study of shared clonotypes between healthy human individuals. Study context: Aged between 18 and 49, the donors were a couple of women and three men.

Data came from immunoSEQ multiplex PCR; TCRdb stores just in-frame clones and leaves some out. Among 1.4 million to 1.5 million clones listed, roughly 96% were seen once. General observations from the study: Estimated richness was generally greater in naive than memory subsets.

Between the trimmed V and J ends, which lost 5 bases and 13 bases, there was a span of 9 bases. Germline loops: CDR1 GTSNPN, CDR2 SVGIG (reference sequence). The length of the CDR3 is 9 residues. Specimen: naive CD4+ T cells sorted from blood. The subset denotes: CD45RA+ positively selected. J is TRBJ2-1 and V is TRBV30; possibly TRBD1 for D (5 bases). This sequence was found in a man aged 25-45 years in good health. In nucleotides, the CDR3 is TGTGCCTGGGGGGCGGCCCAGTTCTTC. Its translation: CAWGAAQFF. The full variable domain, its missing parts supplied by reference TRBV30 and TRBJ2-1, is SQTIHQWPATLVQPVGSPLSLECTVEGTSNPNLYWYRQAAGRGLQLLFYSVGIGQISSEVPQNLSASRPQDRQFILSSKKLLLSDSGFYLCAWGAAQFFGPGTRLTVL.